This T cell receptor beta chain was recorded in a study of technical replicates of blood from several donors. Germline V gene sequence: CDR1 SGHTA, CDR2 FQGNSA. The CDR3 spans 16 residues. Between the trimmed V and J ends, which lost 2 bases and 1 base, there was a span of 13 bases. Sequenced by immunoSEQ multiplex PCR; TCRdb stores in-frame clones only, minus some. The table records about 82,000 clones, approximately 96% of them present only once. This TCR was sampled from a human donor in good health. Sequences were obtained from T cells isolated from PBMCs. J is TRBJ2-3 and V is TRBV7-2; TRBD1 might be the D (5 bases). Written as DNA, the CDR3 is TGTGCCAGCAGCTTATCCAGGGTTTGGGGCACAGATACGCAGTATTTT. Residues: CASSLSRVWGTDTQYF.